One sample yielded the 30 T cell receptor beta chains listed below, sequenced in a study of technical replicates of blood from several donors. Sequenced by immunoSEQ multiplex PCR; TCRdb stores in-frame clones only, minus some. The table records approximately 100,000 clones, approximately 96% of them present only once. Sequencing was done on a sample of T cells isolated from PBMCs. The receptors come from a human donor in good health.

The genes are TRBV5-1 and TRBJ2-7; TRBD2 agrees at 11 bases. The germline V gene has CDR1 SGHRS and CDR2 YFSETQ. The length of the CDR3 is 15 residues. The V and J ends lost 1 base and 3 bases, in that order; junction bases with no gene match: 3. CDR3 region: CASSLITSGSYEQYF. CDR3 DNA sequence: TGCGCCAGCAGCTTGATTACTAGCGGGAGCTACGAGCAGTACTTC.

V gene TRBV28 combines with J gene TRBJ2-1; 8 nucleotides align to TRBD2. The CDR3 totals 15 residues. The V segment lost 6 bases and the J segment 3 bases; nucleotides outside the gene matches: 7. From germline, CDR1 is MDHEN and CDR2 SYDVKM. The CDR3 sequence is CASSPSGLDYNEQFF. CDR3 nucleotide sequence: TGTGCCAGCAGCCCTTCGGGACTAGACTACAATGAGCAGTTCTTC.

This chain uses TRBV6-1 with TRBJ2-1, with TRBD2 as a possible D gene (5 bases). CDR3 length equals 14 residues. Germline values: CDR1 MNHNS, CDR2 SASEGT. Trimming stripped 10 bases from V and 4 bases from J, with 17 bases between. CDR3 protein: CATLPNLAYNEQFF. CDR3 nucleotide sequence: TGTGCCACGCTTCCAAACCTAGCTTACAATGAGCAGTTCTTC.

The CDR3 sequence: CASSYHRDSSVRSSGNTIYF. As DNA, the CDR3 is TGCGCCAGCAGCTACCACCGGGACAGTAGTGTGAGGAGCTCTGGAAACACCATATATTTT. The V call is TRBV5-1, the J call TRBJ1-3, with 7 bases identical to TRBD1. This CDR3 has 20 residues. Germline CDR1 reads SGHRS; CDR2 reads YFSETQ. V lost 3 bases and J lost 0; bases outside the gene matches: 18.

This clone was found once. The V call is TRBV5-1, the J call TRBJ2-1; 8 bases line up with TRBD2. CDR1 is SGHRS and CDR2 is YFSETQ in the germline V gene. The CDR3 is 16 residues long. Trimming cost V 4 bases and J 4 bases; bases outside gene matches: 10. In nucleotides, the CDR3 is TGCGCCAGCAGCGGCCTAGGTAGCGGGAAGTACAATGAGCAGTTCTTC. Translating it yields CASSGLGSGKYNEQFF.

The chain employs TRBV4-1 and TRBJ2-4, with TRBD1 identical over 7 bases. V was clipped by 3 bases and J by 7 bases; unmatched bases: 9. CDR1 is MGHRA and CDR2 is YSYEKL in the germline V gene. The CDR3 is made up of 15 amino acids. The CDR3 region is CASSQGMTGTNIQYF. The CDR3, as DNA: TGCGCCAGCAGCCAGGGTATGACAGGGACCAACATTCAGTACTTC.

The rearrangement joins TRBV6-1 to TRBJ1-5; maybe TRBD1 (5 bases). The CDR3 extends over 15 amino acids. Germline V gene lookup returns CDR1 MNHNS and CDR2 SASEGT. Trimming stripped 6 bases from V and 2 bases from J, with 14 bases between. CDR3 loop: CASRERGTGNQPQHF. In DNA, the CDR3 is TGTGCCAGCAGGGAAAGGGGCACTGGCAATCAGCCCCAGCATTTT.

The chain has TRBV4-1 and TRBJ2-2; D is undetermined. Looked up from germline, CDR1 is MGHRA and CDR2 is YSYEKL. V was shortened by 1 base and J by 4 bases, with 13 bases between the two germline ends. The CDR3 totals 16 residues. In nucleotides, the CDR3 is TGCGCCAGCAGCCAAGCCCCGGGTGCCGGCACCGGGGAGCTGTTTTTT. Its translation: CASSQAPGAGTGELFF.

This chain links TRBV2 with TRBJ2-1, with 9 positions matching TRBD1. Trimming took 5 bases from V and 4 from J; bases not matched to a gene: 9. The germline gives CDR1 SNHLY, CDR2 FYNNEI. The CDR3 contains 16 residues. CDR3 in DNA: TGTGCCAGCAGTTCTCTGGGACAGGGAGAATACAATGAGCAGTTCTTC. It is translated as CASSSLGQGEYNEQFF.

This chain links TRBV5-1 with TRBJ1-1, with D perhaps matching TRBD1 (6 bases). The CDR3 runs to 16 residues. V lost 1 base and J lost 3, with 16 bases in between. CDR1 and CDR2 (germline): SGHRS, YFSETQ. DNA of the CDR3: TGCGCCAGCAGCTTGTCGGGACACTCACTACACACTGAAGCTTTCTTT. This codes for CASSLSGHSLHTEAFF.

This clone was observed once. This rearrangement joins TRBV5-4 to TRBJ1-2; 8 nucleotides align to TRBD1. The germline V gene encodes CDR1 SGHNT and CDR2 YYREEE (reference sequence). The J segment lost 3 bases and the V segment lost 0 bases, leaving 16 bases of the junction unmatched. The CDR3 runs 19 residues. The DNA of the CDR3 is TGTGCCAGCAGCTTGGGGATGGAAGGACAGGGCCCCCCTTACTATGGCTACACCTTC. It codes for CASSLGMEGQGPPYYGYTF.

The chain links TRBV2 to TRBJ1-3; D is undetermined. The germline V gene encodes CDR1 SNHLY and CDR2 FYNNEI. The germline V and J ends were trimmed by 4 bases and 8 bases, with 9 bases remaining between them. CDR3 length equals 12 residues. The CDR3 is CASSAVRDTIYF. For the CDR3, the DNA is TGTGCCAGCAGTGCTGTACGGGACACCATATATTTT.

The rearrangement joins TRBV7-9 to TRBJ1-2; D is uncertain. The V and J ends lost 7 bases and 2 bases respectively, with 5 bases between them. This CDR3 has 11 residues. CDR1 is SEHNR and CDR2 is FQNEAQ in the germline V gene (reference sequence). The CDR3 DNA follows: TGTGCCAGCACCGGGAACTATGGCTACACCTTC. It translates to CASTGNYGYTF.

The chain links TRBV12-5 to TRBJ2-7; 9 bases align to TRBD1. V lost 5 bases and J lost 3; bases outside the gene matches: 11. The length of the CDR3 is 16 residues. CDR1 and CDR2 (germline): LGHNT, FRNRAP. For the CDR3, the DNA is TGTGCTAGTGGTCTCAGGTTGGGACAGGGCGGCTACGAGCAGTACTTC. It codes for CASGLRLGQGGYEQYF.

This chain links TRBV4-1 with TRBJ2-7; 11 bases map to TRBD2. The germline gives CDR1 MGHRA, CDR2 YSYEKL. This CDR3 is built from 18 residues. J was trimmed by 2 bases and V by 3 bases; bases with no gene match: 12. CDR3: CASSHKPILAGGTYEQYF. The CDR3 nucleotides read TGCGCCAGCAGCCACAAACCCATCTTAGCGGGGGGGACCTACGAGCAGTACTTC.

This clone was seen once. The chain uses TRBV29-1 and TRBJ1-1; D possibly corresponds to TRBD1 (5 bases). CDR3 length equals 11 residues. V was clipped by 7 bases and J by 1 base, with 7 bases between them. Looked up from germline, CDR1 is SQVTM and CDR2 is ANQGSEA. In DNA form, the CDR3 reads TGCAGCGGGGGGGGGAACACTGAAGCTTTCTTT. Translated: CSGGGNTEAFF.

The chain is built from TRBV9 and TRBJ2-5; 7 nucleotides line up with TRBD1. Looked up from germline, CDR1 is SGDLS and CDR2 is YYNGEE. V lost 5 bases and J lost 2; bases outside the gene matches: 9. CDR3 size: 15 residues. For the CDR3, the DNA is TGTGCCAGCAGTCTCAGGGGGACAGCTCAAGAGACCCAGTACTTC. Amino acids: CASSLRGTAQETQYF. The variable domain in full, completed from reference TRBV9 and TRBJ2-5, reads DSGVTQTPKHLITATGQRVTLRCSPRSGDLSVYWYQQSLDQGLQFLIQYYNGEERAKGNILERFSAQQFPDLHSELNLSSLELGDSALYFCASSLRGTAQETQYFGPGTRLLVL.

This clone was counted only a few times. The gene calls are TRBV4-1 and TRBJ1-5; D is ambiguous. The germline V and J ends were trimmed by 5 bases and 3 bases, with 5 bases remaining between them. Germline V CDR1 and CDR2: MGHRA, YSYEKL. The CDR3 contains 12 residues. The CDR3, as DNA: TGCGCCAGCAGCGAGATCAATCAGCCCCAGCATTTT. Its protein product is CASSEINQPQHF.

This sequence joins TRBV11-3 and TRBJ2-1, with 10 bases fitting TRBD1. The germline V gene encodes CDR1 SGHNT and CDR2 YENEEA. J gave up 5 bases and V 6 bases, and 7 bases lay outside the gene matches. The CDR3 has 15 amino acids. The chain's CDR3 is CASRPSGTGDNEQFF. CDR3 sequence (DNA): TGTGCCAGCAGGCCATCCGGGACAGGGGACAATGAGCAGTTCTTC.

The chain carries TRBV4-1 and TRBJ1-3; D perhaps matches TRBD1 (5 bases). Germline lookup yields CDR1 MGHRA and CDR2 YSYEKL. There are 15 residues in the CDR3. V dropped 0 bases and J dropped 0 bases, with 6 bases sitting between them. CDR3 in amino acids: CASSQEQASGNTIYF. CDR3 coding DNA: TGCGCCAGCAGCCAAGAACAGGCCTCTGGAAACACCATATATTTT.

The chain is built from TRBV5-1 and TRBJ1-3; D ambiguous. Per germline, CDR1 SGHRS and CDR2 YFSETQ. The CDR3 spans 16 residues. Trimming took off 2 bases at V and 0 bases at J, with 12 bases between the two ends. The CDR3 DNA reads as TGCGCCAGCAGCTTTAGTACTCAAGACTCTGGAAACACCATATATTTT. Translation: CASSFSTQDSGNTIYF.

This rearrangement joins TRBV19 to TRBJ2-5, with D tentatively TRBD2 (6 bases). Germline V gene data show CDR1 as LNHDA and CDR2 as SQIVND (reference sequence). The CDR3 has 15 amino acids. Trimming took 5 bases from V and 2 from J, leaving 15 bases between them. The CDR3 DNA sequence: TGTGCCAGTAGTTCCCTGGACTATCCTCAAGAGACCCAGTACTTC. Amino acid sequence: CASSSLDYPQETQYF.

The chain is built from TRBV4-1 and TRBJ1-1; D is undetermined. This CDR3 region has 15 residues. Per the germline V gene, CDR1 is MGHRA and CDR2 is YSYEKL. Trimming cost V 0 bases and J 0 bases, with 8 bases left between them. The CDR3, as DNA: TGCGCCAGCAGCCAAGATTGGGCAGTGAACACTGAAGCTTTCTTT. It encodes CASSQDWAVNTEAFF.

V gene TRBV20-1 combines with J gene TRBJ2-7, with no clear D. V shed 4 bases and J shed 4 bases, with 8 bases lying between them. Per germline, CDR1 DFQATT and CDR2 SNEGSKA (reference sequence). The CDR3 is 11 amino acids. CDR3 residues: CSAIVSYEQYF. CDR3 DNA sequence: TGCAGTGCTATAGTTTCTTACGAGCAGTACTTC.

This clone was seen a handful of times. The CDR3 loop is CAWNMGGVPAEAFF. The CDR3 region has the DNA TGTGCCTGGAATATGGGGGGAGTGCCCGCTGAAGCTTTCTTT. The chain uses TRBV30 and TRBJ1-1; maybe TRBD1 (5 bases). From germline, CDR1 is GTSNPN and CDR2 SVGIG (reference sequence). CDR3 length equals 14 residues. V lost 4 bases, J lost 6 bases, and 18 bases lay in between.

The chain combines TRBV7-5 with TRBJ1-2; the D segment call TRBD1 is taken from the table without a DNA check. TRBV7-5 has pseudogene status. This CDR3 contains 12 residues. CDR3 in DNA: TGTGTCAGTCCTAGGGGGATCTATGGCTACACCTTC. It encodes CVSPRGIYGYTF.

The chain is built from TRBV27 and TRBJ2-5, with a weak D call TRBD2 (5 bases). CDR3 length: 14 residues. The V end lost 3 bases, the J end lost 2 bases, and 10 bases lay between the germline ends. Germline V lookup: CDR1 MNHEY, CDR2 SMNVEV (reference sequence). CDR3 residues: CASSFIREQETQYF. DNA of the CDR3: TGTGCCAGCAGTTTTATCCGGGAACAAGAGACCCAGTACTTC.

The chain recombines TRBV30 with TRBJ2-2, with 7 positions matching TRBD2. The CDR3 sequence is 12 residues long. Per germline, CDR1 GTSNPN and CDR2 SVGIG (reference sequence). V was pared by 4 bases and J by 9 bases, with 5 bases of the junction left unmatched. For the CDR3, the DNA is TGTGCCTGGACCCGGGGGGAGCGGGAGCTGTTTTTT. Its protein is CAWTRGERELFF.

J is TRBJ2-2 and V is TRBV10-3; TRBD2 matches at 12 bases. The V gene's germline CDR1 is ENHRY and CDR2 SYGVKD. The CDR3 has 15 residues. Trimming took 6 bases from V and 1 from J; bases not matched to a gene: 0. CDR3 in DNA: TGTGCCATCAGACTAGCGGGGGGGAACACCGGGGAGCTGTTTTTT. The encoded protein is CAIRLAGGNTGELFF.

V is TRBV6-5 and J is TRBJ1-2; D gene unclear. Germline V CDR1 and CDR2: MNHEY, SVGAGI. Trimming left V 0 bases short and J 1 base short, with 12 bases between. The CDR3 runs to 16 residues. CDR3 sequence: CASSYSVQTGNYGYTF. The CDR3 nucleotides are TGTGCCAGCAGTTACTCGGTCCAAACGGGTAACTATGGCTACACCTTC.